This T cell receptor beta chain was retrieved from a study of blood T cell repertoires in COVID-19. About the study: Samples taken during acute and convalescent COVID-19 were collected in the United States, Italy and Spain.

Assay used: immunoSEQ multiplex PCR; TCRdb lists only in-frame clones, some missing. Among about 120,000 clones listed, 85% were seen once. The CDR3 has 17 residues. The germline gives CDR1 SGHTA, CDR2 FQGNSA. Trimming at V came to 5 bases and at J to 5 bases, leaving 16 bases not matched to a gene. The chain joins TRBV7-2 to TRBJ2-7; TRBD1 matches 9 bases. This TCR was sampled from a man at least 80 years old with acute or convalescent COVID-19. The sequencing sample was made of peripheral blood. Here the CDR3 reads CASSLRTSGTGSHEQYF. CDR3 bases: TGTGCCAGCAGCCTAAGGACGTCTGGGACAGGGTCGCACGAGCAGTACTTC.